Listed below are T cell receptor beta chains from one sample, sequenced in a study of human T cells and chemical hapten exposure. MiXCR, applied by TCRdb to the RACE reads, yields one record per CDR3 protein. Among a few hundred thousand distinct CDR3 sequences, about 6.9% were seen once, and the ten largest hold about 5.4%. Source: whole blood, taken in connection with sensitization to the hapten diphenylcyclopropenone (DPC). These receptors were obtained from a young woman with alopecia areata. Some clones in this sample may be carry-over from other donors' samples. CDR3s include the opening cysteine and the closing phenylalanine or tryptophan. Clone size is stated in some rows and not others, as once, few, many or a class when expanded.

v_call,clone_size,j_call,cdr3_aa
TRBV12-3/TRBV12-4,few,TRBJ2-6,CASSLAISGANVLTF
TRBV7-9,few,TRBJ1-2,CASSLNGGFYGYTF
TRBV4-1,.,TRBJ1-1,CASSQDPGGEIKTFF
TRBV7-2,few,TRBJ2-3,CASSNHGGGADTQYF
TRBV20-1,few,TRBJ2-1,CSARDPLAGSDNEQFF
TRBV5-1,many,TRBJ1-2,CASSMLTTRYGYTF
TRBV4-1,many,TRBJ2-7,CASSQVRTGQGAPEQYF
TRBV19,many,TRBJ2-4,CASSSPGDKNIQYF
TRBV12-3/TRBV12-4,.,TRBJ1-2,CASRKTGTGLHKGYTF
TRBV5-4,.,TRBJ1-6,CASSLRYDSSSYNSPLHF
TRBV15,few,TRBJ2-3,CATSRAEQGAFTDTQYF
TRBV6-6,many,TRBJ1-5,CASSSTGQGDQPQHF
TRBV29-1,.,TRBJ2-3,CSVAYPIGTDTQYF
TRBV7-9,.,TRBJ2-6,CASSLADGQGAGANVLTF
TRBV12-3/TRBV12-4,.,TRBJ2-5,CASSLQWRQETQYF
TRBV12-3/TRBV12-4,few,TRBJ2-1,CASRRKQGITNEQFF
TRBV6-5,many,TRBJ2-7,CASSYSGAGGSYEQYF
TRBV6-4,few,TRBJ2-3,CASSPGLASDTQYF
TRBV12-3/TRBV12-4,.,TRBJ1-2,CASSPNGGGYGYTF
TRBV18,few,TRBJ2-6,CASSPGNGANVLTF
TRBV6-2/TRBV6-3,few,TRBJ2-5,CASRRSTAEETQYF
TRBV12-3/TRBV12-4,many,TRBJ1-5,CASSFNEVEPQHF
TRBV11-2,.,TRBJ2-1,CASSLAWRGGDEQFF
TRBV12-3/TRBV12-4,many,TRBJ2-5,CASRLGQGQETQYF
TRBV30,many,TRBJ1-4,CAWSVEGTGKEKLFF
TRBV28,.,TRBJ2-7,CASSLPPEGEEQYF
TRBV27,few,TRBJ2-1,CASSRAQGTGRIF
TRBV6-5,.,TRBJ1-1,CASSRRTFPGGAEAFF
TRBV20-1,.,TRBJ2-3,CSARGLRGTDTQYF
TRBV28,few,TRBJ1-2,CASKTGMNYGYTF